This TCR beta chain was retrieved from a study of CD8+ T cells in alopecia areata. In the study overall: Tofacitinib administration persisted for 6 to 18 months, succeeded by 6 months off drug.

Study results and limitations: Tofacitinib delivered significant drops in scalp clonality and in expanded CD8+ clones among the top 100.

This clone was counted a single time. As yet, its antigen is unknown. Treatment defined: oral pan-JAK inhibitor, 5-10 mg twice daily. Sequencing used cDNA as its template, made by extracting RNA and reverse transcribing it. Some clones are missing from TCRdb's copy, which holds only in-frame ones; the method was immunoSEQ multiplex PCR. The sample carries tens of thousands of clones, 70% to 85% recorded once. The CDR3 runs to 14 residues. V lost 1 base and J 3 bases, leaving 12 bases between the germline ends. From germline, CDR1 is SQVTM and CDR2 ANQGSEA. The receptor was isolated from a human donor with alopecia areata. The V call is TRBV29-1, the J call TRBJ1-1, with D tentatively TRBD1 (6 bases). Sequencing was performed on CD8+ T cells sorted from blood, taken at roughly week 45, from a patient treated with tofacitinib. The CDR3 is CSVEGGHKYTEAFF. The CDR3 DNA follows: TGCAGCGTTGAAGGGGGACACAAATACACTGAAGCTTTCTTT.